What follows describes a single T cell receptor (beta chain). The antigen is unknown. These data belong to a study of T cell responses to AZD1222 COVID-19 vaccine. Across the whole study: Both about-4-week and about-12-week second-dose recipients were combined.

Findings and caveats of the study: Females made up more of the donors, who were largely white British, and clonal diversity may have come out too low. With dominance at 160-218 and 743-854, vaccine-associated CD4 TCRs spanned spike.

The CDR3 has 15 residues. Trimming stripped 4 bases from V and 7 bases from J, with 17 bases between. Germline CDR1 and CDR2: LNHDA and SQIVND (reference sequence). The method was immunoSEQ multiplex PCR; TCRdb's version includes in-frame clones alone and lacks a portion of them. The profile shows around 120,000 clones, around 89% of them singletons. The sequence derives from an adult in good health. The chain employs TRBV19 and TRBJ2-1; D unclear. The starting material was peripheral blood, obtained on day 0 of AZD1222 vaccination. The CDR3 DNA sequence: TGTGCCAGTAGTAAGAATACCGCGTCGGAAAATGAGCAGTTCTTC. Amino acids: CASSKNTASENEQFF.